The 4 T cell receptor beta chains reported below all come from one sample, sequenced in a study of T cell responses to AZD1222 COVID-19 vaccine (dated by TCRdb to about 2021). Explained via the paper, the time point label denotes: baseline before first vaccination. Libraries were made using the immunoSEQ multiplex PCR assay. TCRdb stores this immuneACCESS table with in-frame sequences only. Part of the clones is absent; in the studies checked, under half of the shortfall reflects unresolved V genes, and no reason is known for the rest. The sample has about 140,000 clones on record, roughly 90% of them singletons. The ten largest clones take up 2.8% of the sample. Here the sequenced sample was peripheral blood, taken on day 0 of AZD1222 vaccination. All receptors derive from an adult in good health.

The J gene is TRBJ1-1, the V gene TRBV6-5; no reliable D call. The CDR3 has 13 amino acids. V was trimmed by 6 bases and J by 2 bases, leaving 10 bases between them. From germline, CDR1 is MNHEY and CDR2 SVGAGI. As DNA, the CDR3 is TGTGCCAGCAGGACCTCGGGAAACACTGAAGCTTTCTTT. It encodes CASRTSGNTEAFF.

The V and J genes are TRBV21-1 and TRBJ2-3. TRBV21-1 is a pseudogene segment. This CDR3 region has 14 residues. The CDR3 loop is CARDVLCSTDTQYF. Here the CDR3 DNA reads TGTGCCAGAGACGTCCTTTGTAGCACAGATACGCAGTATTTT.

This rearrangement joins TRBV10-3 to TRBJ1-1; D unclear. The CDR3 is 12 residues long. The V and J ends lost 1 base and 5 bases respectively, with 5 bases between them. Germline CDR1 reads ENHRY; CDR2 reads SYGVKD. The CDR3 loop reads CAISEWRTEAFF. In nucleotides, the CDR3 is TGTGCCATCAGTGAGTGGCGGACTGAAGCTTTCTTT.

V is TRBV29-1 and J is TRBJ2-1; D is uncertain. V was shortened by 4 bases and J by 8 bases, with 6 bases between the two germline ends. Germline CDR1 reads SQVTM; CDR2 reads ANQGSEA. This CDR3 has 10 amino acids. This CDR3 reads CSVVKDEQFF. The DNA for the CDR3 is TGCAGCGTTGTAAAGGATGAGCAGTTCTTC.